Sequencing of this TCR beta chain was carried out in a study of response to subunit inactivated influenza vaccine. Study-wide results and limits: Each seasonal flu vaccination may recruit only limited new T cells, authors suggested.

This clonotype was detected many times. The target antigen is unknown. The trim removed 4 bases at V and 2 bases at J, leaving 6 bases unmatched. CDR1 is SQVTM and CDR2 is ANQGSEA in the germline V gene. The CDR3 is 15 residues long. TCRdb recomputed calls from the RT-PCR reads with MiXCR, one row per CDR3 protein. The sample records about 190,000 distinct CDR3 sequences, around an eighth being singletons. Sequenced material: CD8+ T cells sorted from PBMCs, taken about 5 days after vaccination. The source of this sequence is a man in his forties or fifties who received an inactivated influenza vaccine. The chain carries TRBV29-1 and TRBJ2-1; 9 nucleotides line up with TRBD2. The CDR3 loop reads CSVVAGGPTYNEQFF. CDR3 bases: TGCAGCGTTGTGGCGGGAGGGCCAACCTACAATGAGCAGTTCTTC.